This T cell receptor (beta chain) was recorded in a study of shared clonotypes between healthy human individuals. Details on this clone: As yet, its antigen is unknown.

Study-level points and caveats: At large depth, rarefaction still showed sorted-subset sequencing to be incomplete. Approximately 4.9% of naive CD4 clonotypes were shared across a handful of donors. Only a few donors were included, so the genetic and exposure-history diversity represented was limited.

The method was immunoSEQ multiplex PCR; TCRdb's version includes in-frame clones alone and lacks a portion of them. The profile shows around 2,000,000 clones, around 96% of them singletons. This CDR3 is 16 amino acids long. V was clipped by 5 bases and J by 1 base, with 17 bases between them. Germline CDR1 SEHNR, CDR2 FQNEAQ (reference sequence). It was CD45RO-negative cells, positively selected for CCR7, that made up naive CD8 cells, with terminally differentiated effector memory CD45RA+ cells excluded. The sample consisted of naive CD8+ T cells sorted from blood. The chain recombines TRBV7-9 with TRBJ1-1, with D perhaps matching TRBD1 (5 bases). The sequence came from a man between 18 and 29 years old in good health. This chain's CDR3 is CASSEGREGRNTEAFF. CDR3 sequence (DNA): TGTGCCAGCAGCGAAGGCAGGGAGGGGCGGAACACTGAAGCTTTCTTT. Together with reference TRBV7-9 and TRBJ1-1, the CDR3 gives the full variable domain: DTGVSQNPRHKITKRGQNVTFRCDPISEHNRLYWYRQTLGQGPEFLTYFQNEAQLEKSRLLSDRFSAERPKGSFSTLEIQRTEQGDSAMYLCASSEGREGRNTEAFFGQGTRLTVV.